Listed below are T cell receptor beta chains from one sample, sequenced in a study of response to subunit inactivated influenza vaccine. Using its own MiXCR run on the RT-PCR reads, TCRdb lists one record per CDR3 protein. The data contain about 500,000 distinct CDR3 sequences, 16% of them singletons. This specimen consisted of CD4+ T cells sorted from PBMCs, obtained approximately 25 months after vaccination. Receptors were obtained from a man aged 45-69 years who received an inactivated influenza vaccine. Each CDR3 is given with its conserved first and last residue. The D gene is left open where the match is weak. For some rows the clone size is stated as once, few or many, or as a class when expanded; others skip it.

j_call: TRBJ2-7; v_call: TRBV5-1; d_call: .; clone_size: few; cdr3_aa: CASSMELAGSEQYF; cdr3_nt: TGCGCCAGCAGCATGGAGCTCGCGGGCAGCGAGCAGTACTTC
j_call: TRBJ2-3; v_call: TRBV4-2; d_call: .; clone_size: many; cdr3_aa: CASSPSGGTQYF; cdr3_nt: TGTGCCAGCAGCCCCAGTGGCGGGACGCAGTATTTT
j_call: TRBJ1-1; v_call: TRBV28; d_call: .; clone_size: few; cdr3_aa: CASSLVLSEAFF; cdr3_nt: TGTGCCAGCAGTTTGGTTTTATCTGAAGCTTTCTTT
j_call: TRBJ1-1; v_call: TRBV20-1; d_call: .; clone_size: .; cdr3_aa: CSARGGGRYTEAFF; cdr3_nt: TGCAGTGCCCGAGGTGGGGGCCGTTATACTGAAGCTTTCTTT
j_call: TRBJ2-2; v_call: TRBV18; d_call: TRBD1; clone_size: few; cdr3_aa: CASSPIGTGNTGELFF; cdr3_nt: TGTGCCAGCTCACCAATTGGGACAGGGAACACCGGGGAGCTGTTTTTT
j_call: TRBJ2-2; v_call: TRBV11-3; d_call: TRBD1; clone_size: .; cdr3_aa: CASSLGRDRGTGELFF; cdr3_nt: TGTGCCAGCAGCTTAGGCCGGGACAGGGGCACCGGGGAGCTGTTTTTT
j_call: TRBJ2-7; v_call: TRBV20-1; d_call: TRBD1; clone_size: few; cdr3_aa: CSAPETRTGIHHEQYF; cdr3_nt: TGCAGTGCTCCAGAGACGAGGACAGGGATTCACCACGAGCAGTACTTC
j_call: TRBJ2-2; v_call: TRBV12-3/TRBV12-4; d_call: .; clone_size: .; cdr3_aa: CASSLEAGAPGELFF; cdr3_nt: TGTGCCAGCAGTTTAGAGGCAGGGGCCCCCGGGGAGCTGTTTTTT
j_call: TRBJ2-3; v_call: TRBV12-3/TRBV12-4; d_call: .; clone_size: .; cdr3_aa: CASSFRRRSSTDTQYF; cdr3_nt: TGTGCCAGCAGTTTTCGACGCCGGAGCAGCACAGATACGCAGTATTTT
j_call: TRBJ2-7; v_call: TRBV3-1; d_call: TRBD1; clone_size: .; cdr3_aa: CASSLGQGHEQYF; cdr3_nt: TGTGCCAGCAGCCTTGGACAGGGCCACGAGCAGTACTTC
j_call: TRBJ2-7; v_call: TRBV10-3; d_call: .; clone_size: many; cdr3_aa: CAISGRRFSYEQYF; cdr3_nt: TGTGCCATCAGTGGAAGGCGGTTCTCCTACGAGCAGTACTTC
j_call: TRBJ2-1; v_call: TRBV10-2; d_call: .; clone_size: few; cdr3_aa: CAAAGTPYNEQFF; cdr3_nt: TGCGCCGCGGCAGGGACACCTTACAATGAGCAGTTCTTC
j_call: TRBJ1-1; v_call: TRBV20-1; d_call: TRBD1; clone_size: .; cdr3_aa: CSASRTGISSEAFF; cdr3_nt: TGCAGTGCTAGCCGGACAGGGATAAGCTCTGAAGCTTTCTTT
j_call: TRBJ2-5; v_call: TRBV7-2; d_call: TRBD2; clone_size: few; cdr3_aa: CASSLEAGVGYF; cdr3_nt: TGTGCCAGCAGCTTAGAAGCGGGAGTTGGCTACTTC
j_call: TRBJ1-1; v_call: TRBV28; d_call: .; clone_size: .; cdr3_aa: CASRPLGGRTEAFF; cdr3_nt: TGTGCCAGCAGGCCGTTGGGGGGCAGGACTGAAGCTTTCTTT
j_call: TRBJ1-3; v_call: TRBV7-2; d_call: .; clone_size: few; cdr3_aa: CASIQGGVRNTIYF; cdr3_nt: TGTGCCAGCATCCAGGGCGGGGTCCGGAACACCATATATTTT
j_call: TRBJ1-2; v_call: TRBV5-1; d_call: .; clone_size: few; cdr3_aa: CASSLAWGGYGYTF; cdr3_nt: TGCGCCAGCAGCTTGGCGTGGGGAGGCTATGGCTACACCTTC
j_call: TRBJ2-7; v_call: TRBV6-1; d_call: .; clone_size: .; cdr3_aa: CASSSPDRRSYEQYF; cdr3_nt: TGTGCCAGCAGCTCTCCGGACCGCAGGAGCTACGAGCAGTACTTC
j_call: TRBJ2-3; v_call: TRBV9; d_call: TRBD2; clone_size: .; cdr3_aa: CASSRWTSGDITDTRYF; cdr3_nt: TGTGCCAGCAGCAGATGGACTAGCGGAGATATCACAGATACGCGGTATTTT
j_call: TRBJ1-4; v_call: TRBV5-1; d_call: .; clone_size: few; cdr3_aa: CASSLAKGTGELFF; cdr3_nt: TGCGCCAGCAGCTTGGCCAAAGGGACCGGGGAACTGTTTTTT
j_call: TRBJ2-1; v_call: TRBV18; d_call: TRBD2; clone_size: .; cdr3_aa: CASSPEAGEAYNEQFF; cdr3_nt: TGTGCCAGCTCACCGGAAGCGGGAGAGGCCTACAATGAGCAGTTCTTC
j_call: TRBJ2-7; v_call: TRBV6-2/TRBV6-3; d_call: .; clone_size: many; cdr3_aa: CASSYSSYEQYF; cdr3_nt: TGTGCCAGCAGTTACTCCTCCTACGAGCAGTACTTC
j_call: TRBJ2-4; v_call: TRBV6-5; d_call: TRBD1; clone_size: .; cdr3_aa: CASSFQGAGMNIQYF; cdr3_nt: TGTGCCAGCAGTTTCCAGGGGGCCGGTATGAACATTCAGTACTTC
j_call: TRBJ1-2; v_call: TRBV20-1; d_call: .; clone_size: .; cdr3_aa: CSAPRSSFGYTF; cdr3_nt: TGCAGTGCCCCCAGGAGCTCGTTTGGCTACACCTTC
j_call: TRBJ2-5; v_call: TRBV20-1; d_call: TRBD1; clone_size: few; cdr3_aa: CSARETGLTQYF; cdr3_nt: TGCAGTGCTAGAGAGACAGGGCTGACCCAGTACTTC
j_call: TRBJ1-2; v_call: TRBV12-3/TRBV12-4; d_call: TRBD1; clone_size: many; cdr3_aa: CASSPRDRGNYGYTF; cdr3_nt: TGTGCCAGCAGTCCCAGGGACAGGGGGAACTATGGCTACACCTTC
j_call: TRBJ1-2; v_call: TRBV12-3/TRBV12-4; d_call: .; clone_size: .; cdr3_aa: CASSLGFGDGYTF; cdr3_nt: TGTGCCAGCAGTCTTGGGTTCGGGGACGGCTACACCTTC
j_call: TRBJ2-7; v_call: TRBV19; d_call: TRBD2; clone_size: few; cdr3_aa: CASSKAGGSYEQYF; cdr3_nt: TGTGCCAGTAGTAAAGCGGGGGGTTCCTACGAGCAGTACTTC
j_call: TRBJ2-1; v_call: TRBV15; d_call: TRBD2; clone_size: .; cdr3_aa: CATSRDLAGAGEQFF; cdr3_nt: TGTGCCACCAGCAGAGATCTAGCGGGAGCCGGAGAGCAGTTCTTC
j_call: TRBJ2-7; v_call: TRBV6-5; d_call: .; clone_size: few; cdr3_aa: CASSYHNRATYEQYF; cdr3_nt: TGTGCCAGCAGTTACCACAACAGGGCGACCTACGAGCAGTACTTC
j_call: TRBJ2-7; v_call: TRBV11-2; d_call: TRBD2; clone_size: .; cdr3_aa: CASSLVGLAGVYEQYF; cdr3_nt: TGTGCCAGCAGCTTAGTAGGATTAGCGGGAGTTTACGAGCAGTACTTC
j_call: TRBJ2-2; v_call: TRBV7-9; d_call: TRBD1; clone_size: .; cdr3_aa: CASSHDRGDTGELFF; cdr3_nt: TGTGCCAGCAGCCACGACAGGGGAGACACCGGGGAGCTGTTTTTT
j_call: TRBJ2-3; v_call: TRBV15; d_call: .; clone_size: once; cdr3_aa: CATSRDGRTDTQYF; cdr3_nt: TGTGCCACCAGCAGAGACGGGCGAACAGATACGCAGTATTTT
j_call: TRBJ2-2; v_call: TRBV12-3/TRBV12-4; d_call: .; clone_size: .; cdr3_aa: CTRSPALFSQDTGELFF; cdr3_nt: TGTACCCGCAGCCCCGCCCTTTTTAGCCAGGACACCGGGGAGCTGTTTTTT
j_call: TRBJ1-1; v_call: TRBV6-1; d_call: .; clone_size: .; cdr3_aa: CACSRWGRYTEAFF; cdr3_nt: TGTGCCTGCAGTCGCTGGGGACGTTACACTGAAGCTTTCTTT
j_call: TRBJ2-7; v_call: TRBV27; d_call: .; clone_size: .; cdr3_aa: CASRPTNSYEQYF; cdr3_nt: TGTGCCAGCAGACCCACAAACTCCTACGAGCAGTACTTC
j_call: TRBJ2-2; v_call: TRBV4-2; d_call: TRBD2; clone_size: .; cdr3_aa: CASSQSLTSGKNTGELFF; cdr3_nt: TGTGCCAGCAGCCAAAGTCTGACTAGCGGAAAGAACACCGGGGAGCTGTTTTTT
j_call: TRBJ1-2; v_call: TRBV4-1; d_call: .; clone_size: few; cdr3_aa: CASSPGPSGIYGYTF; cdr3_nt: TGCGCCAGCAGCCCGGGCCCCTCGGGGATATATGGCTACACCTTC
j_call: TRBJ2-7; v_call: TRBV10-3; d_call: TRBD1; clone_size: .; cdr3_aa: CAISGTGGTDEQYF; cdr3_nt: TGTGCCATCAGTGGCACAGGGGGCACCGACGAGCAGTACTTC
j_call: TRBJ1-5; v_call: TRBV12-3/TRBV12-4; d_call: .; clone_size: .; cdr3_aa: CASSFSSGPQHF; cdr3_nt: TGTGCCAGCAGCTTCTCTTCTGGGCCCCAGCATTTT
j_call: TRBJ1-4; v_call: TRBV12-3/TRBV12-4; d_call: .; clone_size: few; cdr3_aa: CASSPHGSTSEKLFF; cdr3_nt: TGTGCCAGCAGCCCCCACGGTTCAACCTCGGAAAAACTGTTTTTT
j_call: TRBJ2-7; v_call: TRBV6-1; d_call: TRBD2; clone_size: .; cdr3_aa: CASRVPGLAYEQYF; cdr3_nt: TGTGCCAGCAGAGTCCCCGGACTAGCCTACGAGCAGTACTTC
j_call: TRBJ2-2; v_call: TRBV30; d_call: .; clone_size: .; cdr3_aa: CACGPSAGELFF; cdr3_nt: TGTGCCTGCGGGCCCTCAGCCGGGGAGCTGTTTTTT